Following are 12 T cell receptor beta chains from one sample sequenced in a study of T cells in Graves' hyperthyroidism and ophthalmopathy. The CDR3 regions of TCR beta were amplified from RNA transcripts. First-round RT-PCR targeting the TCR CDR3 was performed with the HTBI primer set. TCRdb reprocessed the multiplex PCR reads with MiXCR, giving one entry per CDR3 protein. The data contain 400,000 to 550,000 distinct CDR3 sequences, less than 25% of them singletons. Sample: blood. The receptors were sampled from a woman in her 30s with Graves' ophthalmopathy.

This chain uses TRBV11-2 with TRBJ2-4, with TRBD1 matching 7 bases. The CDR3 extends over 15 amino acids. CDR1 is SGHAT, CDR2 FQNNGV, per germline. V trimming: 5 bases; J trimming: 7 bases; junction bases outside the gene matches: 11. The CDR3 DNA follows: TGTGCCAGCAGCCTCACAGGGGCTCATCCCAACATTCAGTACTTC. Protein: CASSLTGAHPNIQYF.

This clonotype was seen a few times. The V call is TRBV18, the J call TRBJ1-5; D possibly corresponds to TRBD1 (5 bases). Trimming cost V 4 bases and J 3 bases, with 16 bases left between them. This CDR3 has 16 amino acids. The germline V gene encodes CDR1 KGHSH and CDR2 LQKENI. CDR3 region: CASSQGLSGLNQPQHF. CDR3 in DNA: TGTGCCAGCTCACAGGGGCTTTCCGGCCTCAATCAGCCCCAGCATTTT.

The count of this clonotype is one. Germline and junction disagree at one end, which may indicate a read error. The chain is built from TRBV28 and TRBJ2-7, with a possible D match to TRBD2 (5 bases). CDR3 length: 15 amino acids. Germline values: CDR1 MDHEN, CDR2 SYDVKM. CDR3 DNA sequence: TGTGCCAGCAGTTTATATGGAGGCTCGATCTACGATCAGTACTTC. The encoded protein is CASSLYGGSIYDQYF.

At least ten counts were recorded for this clonotype. V usage is TRBV28 and J usage is TRBJ1-2, with TRBD1 as a possible D gene (5 bases). The germline V gene has CDR1 MDHEN and CDR2 SYDVKM. Between the trimmed V and J ends, which lost 5 bases and 8 bases, there was a span of 18 bases. CDR3 length equals 14 residues. In DNA, the CDR3 is TGTGCCAGCAGTCGCAATAACGGGGGGACCGGCTACACCTTC. Translating it yields CASSRNNGGTGYTF.

This clonotype has a count of ten or more. The rearrangement joins TRBV15 to TRBJ1-1; maybe TRBD1 (6 bases). V lost 0 bases to trimming and J lost 6 bases, with 11 bases between them. CDR1 and CDR2 (germline): LNHNV, YYDKDF (reference sequence). The CDR3 runs 14 residues. CDR3 sequence (DNA): TGTGCCACCAGCAGAGATAGGTCAGGGGCTGAAGCTTTCTTT. Translated, it gives CATSRDRSGAEAFF.

This clonotype appeared many times. V and J are TRBV6-1 and TRBJ2-7, with unresolved D. Trimming removed 2 bases from V and 6 bases from J, with 11 bases in between. CDR1 is MNHNS, CDR2 SASEGT, per germline. This CDR3 contains 13 residues. In DNA form, the CDR3 reads TGTGCCAGCAGTGAATCTGGGCGGTCCGAGCAGTACTTC. It is translated as CASSESGRSEQYF.

This clonotype was recorded at least ten times. The chain couples TRBV7-2 to TRBJ2-7; D remains unclear. The CDR3 sequence is 11 residues long. Germline V gene data show CDR1 as SGHTA and CDR2 as FQGNSA. V was cut by 1 base and J by 6 bases, with 4 bases left in between. The CDR3 nucleotides read TGTGCCAGCAGCTTAGTGGCCGAGCAGTACTTC. Its translation: CASSLVAEQYF.

This clonotype was counted ten times or more. The rearrangement uses TRBV30 and TRBJ2-5, with a possible D match to TRBD1 (6 bases). Between the trimmed V and J ends, which lost 2 bases and 1 base, there was a span of 11 bases. Looked up from germline, CDR1 is GTSNPN and CDR2 is SVGIG (reference sequence). The CDR3 has 14 amino acids. CDR3: CAWSHMDSQETQYF. CDR3 coding DNA: TGTGCCTGGAGTCACATGGACAGCCAAGAGACCCAGTACTTC.

This clonotype turned up a few times. The chain carries TRBV15 and TRBJ2-7; 7 bases match TRBD2. Unmatched junction bases numbered 11, after V lost 0 bases and J lost 3 bases. Germline V gives CDR1 LNHNV, CDR2 YYDKDF (reference sequence). The CDR3 is 17 amino acids. The CDR3 bases are TGTGCCACCAGCAGAGATCTCGGGGGACTACCCGACTACGAGCAGTACTTC. Translated: CATSRDLGGLPDYEQYF. The whole variable domain, remainder taken from reference TRBV15 and TRBJ2-7, is DAMVIQNPRYQVTQFGKPVTLSCSQTLNHNVMYWYQQKSSQAPKLLFHYYDKDFNNEADTPDNFQSRRPNTSFCFLDIRSPGLGDTAMYLCATSRDLGGLPDYEQYFGPGTRLTVT.

This clonotype has a count of ten or more. The chain uses TRBV27 and TRBJ2-2; no firm D call. CDR1 is MNHEY and CDR2 is SMNVEV in the germline V gene (reference sequence). CDR3 size: 16 residues. With 1 base removed from V and 8 bases from J, the gap between germline ends came to 17 bases. The CDR3 DNA reads TGTGCCAGCAGTTTATATCACGGCAGGTCGAGGGGGGAGCTGTTTTTT. This translates into CASSLYHGRSRGELFF.

The gene calls are TRBV6-1 and TRBJ1-5; D is possibly TRBD1 (6 bases). The CDR3 runs 15 residues. Germline V CDR1 and CDR2: MNHNS, SASEGT. The V and J ends lost 7 bases and 7 bases respectively, with 20 bases between them. CDR3 sequence (DNA): TGTGCCAGCATGGAGGACAGCGCCAGGGGCCAGCCCCAGCATTTT. This codes for CASMEDSARGQPQHF.

The rearrangement links TRBV25-1 to TRBJ2-2; D possibly corresponds to TRBD1 (6 bases). V was cut by 2 bases and J by 4 bases, with 20 bases left in between. CDR3 length equals 18 residues. CDR1 and CDR2 (germline): MGHDK, SYGVNS. CDR3 in DNA: TGTGCCAGCAGTGAAACACTCCGACAGGATCCTGGCACCGGGGAGCTGTTTTTT. Translated, it gives CASSETLRQDPGTGELFF.